The 2 T cell receptor beta chains below all came from one sample that was sequenced in a study of OX40 agonist ivuxolimab in advanced cancers. Sequencing used immunoSEQ multiplex PCR; TCRdb keeps in-frame clones, though not all of them. This table has tens of thousands of clones, over 70% appearing once. This specimen consisted of CD4+ or CD8+ T cells sorted from blood, obtained in a trial of the OX40 agonist ivuxolimab. The receptors here all came from an adult with an advanced solid tumor such as melanoma, head and neck, liver or kidney cancer.

The chain employs TRBV19 and TRBJ2-3, with 7 bases lining up with TRBD1. Germline V gene sequence: CDR1 LNHDA, CDR2 SQIVND (reference sequence). The CDR3 has 14 residues. V gave up 8 bases and J gave up 2 bases; unmatched junction bases: 7. CDR3: CASSYTGDTDTQYF. The CDR3 nucleotides are TGTGCCAGTTCCTATACAGGGGACACAGATACGCAGTATTTT.

The chain combines TRBV15 with TRBJ1-2; tentative D call: TRBD1 (5 bases). CDR1 is LNHNV and CDR2 is YYDKDF in the germline V gene (reference sequence). The CDR3 extends over 14 amino acids. Trimming pared 0 bases from V and 8 bases from J, leaving 13 bases between. The CDR3 is CATSREAGRQGYTF. CDR3 DNA: TGTGCCACCAGCAGAGAGGCAGGGCGCCAGGGCTACACCTTC.